This section outlines one T cell receptor (beta chain) sequence together with its context. The antigen remains unidentified. The assay was immunoSEQ multiplex PCR, and TCRdb's table has in-frame clones only and misses some. The repertoire holds over a million clones, with just under 99% as singletons. The CDR3 length is 14 residues. Trimming removed 6 bases from V and 7 bases from J; junction bases left unmatched: 10. Germline lookup yields CDR1 SQVTM and CDR2 ANQGSEA. The sample originates from a study of shared clonotypes between healthy human individuals. Findings and caveats of the study: Against clonotypes common to all four donors, non-shared ones had lower generation probabilities. Approximately 4.5% was the fraction of naive CD4 clonotypes found shared across a few donors. Across subsets, estimated richness was generally greater for naive than for memory populations.

This chain uses TRBV29-1 with TRBJ1-3, with TRBD1 matching 9 bases. The clonotype comes from a man aged 30 to 39 in good health. Material for sequencing was naive CD4+ T cells sorted from blood. Subset of the sample: CD45RA+ positively selected. CDR3 in DNA: TGCAGCGTGACGCCGGGACAGGGTGGGAACACCATATATTTT. As protein: CSVTPGQGGNTIYF.